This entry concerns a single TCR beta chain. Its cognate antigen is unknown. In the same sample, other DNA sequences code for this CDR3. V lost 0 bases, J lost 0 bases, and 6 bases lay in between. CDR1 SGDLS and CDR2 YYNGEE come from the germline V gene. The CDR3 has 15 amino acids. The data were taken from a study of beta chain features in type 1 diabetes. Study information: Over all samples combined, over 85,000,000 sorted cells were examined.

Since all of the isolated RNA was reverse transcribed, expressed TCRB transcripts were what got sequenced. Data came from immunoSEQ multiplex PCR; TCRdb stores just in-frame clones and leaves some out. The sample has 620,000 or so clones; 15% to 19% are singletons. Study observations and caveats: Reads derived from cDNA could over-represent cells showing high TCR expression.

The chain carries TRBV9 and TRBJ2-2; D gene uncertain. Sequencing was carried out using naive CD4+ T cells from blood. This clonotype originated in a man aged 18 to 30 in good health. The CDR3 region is CASSVGGANTGELFF. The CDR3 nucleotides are TGTGCCAGCAGCGTAGGGGGTGCGAACACCGGGGAGCTGTTTTTT.